Below, 15 T cell receptor beta chains from the same sample are listed, as sequenced in a study of cytotoxic CD8 clonotypes in ibrutinib-treated CLL. Method: immunoSEQ multiplex PCR; TCRdb's copy keeps in-frame clones and lacks some. Of 90,000 to 95,000 clones listed, roughly four fifths are singletons. The material was PBMCs, obtained after 24 months of ibrutinib treatment. The receptors derive from a human donor with chronic lymphocytic leukemia.

The chain carries TRBV27 and TRBJ1-5; D gene ambiguous. The CDR3 sequence is 13 residues long. Germline V gene lookup returns CDR1 MNHEY and CDR2 SMNVEV (reference sequence). V gave up 7 bases and J gave up 0 bases, with 7 bases separating them. In DNA, the CDR3 is TGTGCCAGCAAAGGCGGTAGCAATCAGCCCCAGCATTTT. Translated: CASKGGSNQPQHF.

This sequence joins TRBV29-1 and TRBJ1-1; 9 bases are shared with TRBD1. The CDR3 has 14 residues. The V segment lost 8 bases and the J segment 0 bases; nucleotides outside the gene matches: 7. Germline CDR1 and CDR2: SQVTM and ANQGSEA. This CDR3 reads CSQYRGQVNTEAFF. For the CDR3, the DNA is TGCAGCCAATACAGGGGGCAAGTGAACACTGAAGCTTTCTTT.

The V call is TRBV9, the J call TRBJ2-3; D call uncertain. Germline lookup yields CDR1 SGDLS and CDR2 YYNGEE. V lost 6 bases and J lost 5, with 10 bases in between. This CDR3 comprises 12 residues. The CDR3 coding sequence is TGTGCCAGCACCTCTGAGCTAGATACGCAGTATTTT. Its translation: CASTSELDTQYF.

For this clone: Its ends do not fully match the called genes, so a read error is possible. The chain employs TRBV10-3 and TRBJ2-7; 11 bases map to TRBD1. Germline V CDR1 and CDR2: ENHRY, SYGVKD. The CDR3 loop spans 15 amino acids. CDR3 in DNA: TGTGCCATCAGTGAGGCGGGACAGGGGGAATACGAGCAGCACTTC. It translates to CAISEAGQGEYEQHF.

J is TRBJ2-7 and V is TRBV28, with TRBD1 identical over 9 bases. CDR3 length equals 13 residues. With V trimmed by 6 bases and J by 3 bases, 3 bases remained unmatched. Germline CDR1 is MDHEN and CDR2 is SYDVKM. CDR3 coding DNA: TGTGCCAGCAGCCCGGGACAGGGCTACGAGCAGTACTTC. Its protein is CASSPGQGYEQYF.

The J gene is TRBJ1-1, the V gene TRBV4-1; D perhaps matches TRBD1 (6 bases). Germline V gene sequence: CDR1 MGHRA, CDR2 YSYEKL. V was trimmed by 0 bases and J by 0 bases, leaving 14 bases between them. The CDR3 contains 17 residues. CDR3 amino acids: CASSQDTGTHMNTEAFF. The DNA for the CDR3 is TGCGCCAGCAGCCAAGATACAGGGACTCACATGAACACTGAAGCTTTCTTT.

The J gene is TRBJ2-5, the V gene TRBV9; possibly TRBD1 or TRBD2 for D (5 bases each). Germline V gene data show CDR1 as SGDLS and CDR2 as YYNGEE. Trimming removed 4 bases at V and 3 bases at J, with 13 bases between. The CDR3 is 14 amino acids. This CDR3 is CASSSSGAEETQYF. The CDR3 DNA reads TGTGCCAGCAGCTCCTCCGGGGCGGAAGAGACCCAGTACTTC.

This clone was detected a few times. The chain recombines TRBV29-1 with TRBJ2-7, with 7 nucleotides matching TRBD1. J was trimmed by 3 bases and V by 7 bases; bases with no gene match: 3. This CDR3 comprises 11 residues. CDR1 and CDR2 (germline): SQVTM, ANQGSEA. The chain's CDR3 is CSAGQDYEQYF. CDR3 in DNA: TGCAGCGCTGGACAGGACTACGAGCAGTACTTC.

J is TRBJ2-1 and V is TRBV5-1; 10 bases line up with TRBD2. The V segment lost 4 bases and the J segment 6 bases; nucleotides outside the gene matches: 7. Looked up from germline, CDR1 is SGHRS and CDR2 is YFSETQ. The CDR3 sequence is 15 residues long. The CDR3 reads CASSLSSGSTNEQFF. As DNA, the CDR3 is TGCGCCAGCAGCCTATCTAGCGGGAGTACCAATGAGCAGTTCTTC.

The chain carries TRBV4-3 and TRBJ2-7, with D unclear. The CDR3 is made up of 15 amino acids. The V end lost 0 bases, the J end lost 5 bases, and 14 bases lay between the germline ends. CDR1 and CDR2 from the germline V gene are LGHNA and YSLEER. The CDR3: CASSQDLAPQDEQYF. DNA of the CDR3: TGCGCCAGCAGCCAAGATTTGGCCCCCCAGGACGAGCAGTACTTC.

The chain employs TRBV23-1 and TRBJ1-2; no clear D. TRBV23-1 is recorded as an ORF, its role being uncertain. The V gene lost 3 bases and the J gene lost 7 bases, with 18 bases spanning the gap. The length of the CDR3 is 15 residues. The CDR3 DNA reads as TGCGCCAGCAGTCACCTCGGACGGCTTTCTGGTGGCTACACCTTC. Residues: CASSHLGRLSGGYTF.

The CDR3: CASSLGPGQPQHF. As DNA, the CDR3 is TGTGCCAGCAGCTTAGGACCCGGCCAGCCCCAGCATTTT. J is TRBJ1-5 and V is TRBV7-9; D ambiguous. This CDR3 is 13 amino acids long. Germline V gives CDR1 SEHNR, CDR2 FQNEAQ (reference sequence). V dropped 1 base and J dropped 7 bases, with 8 bases sitting between them.

This chain joins TRBV19 and TRBJ2-6, with D uncertain. Germline-derived CDR1 and CDR2 are LNHDA and SQIVND (reference sequence). CDR3 length: 17 residues. The V end lost 9 bases, the J end lost 0 bases, and 18 bases lay between the germline ends. The DNA for the CDR3 is TGTGCCAGCAGACGAGGACCGGGCCGCTCTGGGGCCAACGTCCTGACTTTC. This translates into CASRRGPGRSGANVLTF. The variable domain in full, with the rest retrieved from reference TRBV19 and TRBJ2-6, is DGGITQSPKYLFRKEGQNVTLSCEQNLNHDAMYWYRQDPGQGLRLIYYSQIVNDFQKGDIAEGYSVSREKKESFPLTVTSAQKNPTAFYLCASRRGPGRSGANVLTFGAGSRLTVL.

J is TRBJ1-3 and V is TRBV10-3; the D is unclear. The CDR3 is made up of 12 amino acids. V dropped 8 bases and J dropped 4 bases, with 9 bases sitting between them. Germline CDR1 and CDR2: ENHRY and SYGVKD. This CDR3 is CAIVGPGNTIYF. In nucleotides, the CDR3 is TGTGCCATCGTCGGGCCAGGAAACACCATATATTTT.

This clone was counted only a few times. V usage is TRBV5-1 and J usage is TRBJ2-7, with TRBD1 matching over 11 bases. Germline assignment: CDR1 SGHRS and CDR2 YFSETQ. CDR3 length: 17 residues. Trimming took 0 bases from V and 3 from J; bases not matched to a gene: 8. CDR3 residues: CASSLASDRGRIYEQYF. CDR3 bases: TGCGCCAGCAGCTTGGCCTCGGACAGGGGGCGCATCTACGAGCAGTACTTC. The whole variable domain, filled in from reference TRBV5-1 and TRBJ2-7, reads KAGVTQTPRYLIKTRGQQVTLSCSPISGHRSVSWYQQTPGQGLQFLFEYFSETQRNKGNFPGRFSGRQFSNSRSEMNVSTLELGDSALYLCASSLASDRGRIYEQYFGPGTRLTVT.